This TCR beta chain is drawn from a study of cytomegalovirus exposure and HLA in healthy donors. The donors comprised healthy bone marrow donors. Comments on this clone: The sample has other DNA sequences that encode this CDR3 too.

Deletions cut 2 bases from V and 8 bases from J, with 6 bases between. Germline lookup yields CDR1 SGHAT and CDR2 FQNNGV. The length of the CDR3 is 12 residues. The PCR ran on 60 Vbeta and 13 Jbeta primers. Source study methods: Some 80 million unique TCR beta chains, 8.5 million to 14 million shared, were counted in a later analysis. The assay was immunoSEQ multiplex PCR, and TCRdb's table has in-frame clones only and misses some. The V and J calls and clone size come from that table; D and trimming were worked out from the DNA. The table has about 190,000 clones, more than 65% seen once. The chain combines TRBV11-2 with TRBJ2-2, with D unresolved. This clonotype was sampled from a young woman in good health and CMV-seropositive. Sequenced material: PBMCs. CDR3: CASSLTTGELFF. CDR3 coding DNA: TGTGCCAGCAGCTTAACCACAGGGGAGCTGTTTTTT.